This section outlines one TCR beta chain sequence together with its context. The record originates from a study of T cell responses to AZD1222 COVID-19 vaccine. Libraries were prepared by immunoSEQ multiplex PCR; TCRdb keeps only in-frame clonotypes and omits some of them. The sample includes some 130,000 clones, more than 85% of them seen just once. The CDR3 spans 17 residues. The chain uses TRBV21-1 and TRBJ1-6. TRBV21-1 is assigned pseudogene status. The sequenced sample was peripheral blood, obtained on day 0 of AZD1222 vaccination. This receptor was identified in an adult in good health. The CDR3 loop reads CASSPLRGTEINSPLHF. CDR3 coding DNA: TGTGCCAGCAGCCCTCTCCGGGGGACGGAAATTAATTCACCCCTCCACTTT.